This T cell receptor (beta chain) appears in the sequencing data of a study of T-cell memory formation after mild COVID-19 (dated by TCRdb to about 2021). Some background on the complete study: TCR sequence clusters from the two donors were found to be largely donor specific. T-cell clones expanding and contracting after mild COVID-19 in a couple of donors were tracked by longitudinal TCRalpha and TCRbeta repertoire sequencing. The cohort comprised two young, previously healthy adult volunteers, one female and one male. Here is what the overall study found, with its caveats: Whether the second-wave clones peaking on day 37 were SARS-CoV-2 specific was not confirmed. From day 15 to 85, contracting clones showed balanced CD4/CD8 phenotypes, whereas a second wave of clones that expanded from day 15 to 37 leaned towards CD4+. The study included only two mild cases, and larger cohorts that include severe cases with pre-infection samples were judged to be necessary. Contracting CD4+ clones were found mainly in CM and EM memory subsets, while CD8+ clones were enriched in EMRA. The detection of some responding clones in pre-infection memory suggests that pre-existing cross-reactive memory T cells joined the SARS-CoV-2 response.

This sample was sequenced with an Illumina NovaSeq 6000. TCRalpha and TCRbeta cDNA libraries were built by 5'RACE with constant-segment primers, adding sample barcodes and unique molecular identifiers. Trizol reagent was used to extract RNA from every sample. Libraries were amplified in two PCR steps, with a second sample barcode and Illumina TruSeq adapters added in the second step. The libraries were sequenced on an Illumina NovaSeq using 2 x 150 bp paired-end reads. As for the original processing: Reads were demultiplexed and collapsed into UMI-guided consensus sequences with migec v1.2.7. With mixcr v2.1.11, UMI consensuses were aligned to TRA and TRB V and J templates and assembled into clonotypes. A clonotype was counted as expanded or contracted only when both edgeR and NoisET called the clonotype significant, with the noise models trained on biological replicates. For edgeR calls, the thresholds were a false discovery rate-adjusted p below 0.01 and a log2 fold-change of 1. As an exploratory analysis of dynamics, max-normalized trajectories of the 1000 most abundant clonotypes were examined by PCA with hierarchical clustering. Each responding clone was given a CD4 or CD8 phenotype based on the CD4+ and CD8+ repertoires, which had been sequenced separately. TCRdb ran its own pipeline on the public reads, namely fastp trimming at Q25 and MiXCR clone calling, and kept in-frame beta chains. One record per CDR3 amino acid sequence lists the most common genes and DNA. TCRdb's processing, not the study's, gives the V and J calls here. The sample records about 260,000 distinct CDR3 sequences, over 15% of which are singletons. The ten largest clones represent roughly a fifth of the sample.

The CDR3 contains 14 residues, cysteine and phenylalanine counted. The entry retains the CDR3 DNA only, 42 bases that are in frame from base 1. Reading the germline V gene (reference sequence) gives CDR1 SEHNR and CDR2 FQNEAQ. Deletion took 1 base off V and 2 bases off J, with a span of 9 bases between the germline ends. Ficoll-Paque density gradient centrifugation was the method used to isolate PBMCs. This clonotype showed up just a few times. The antigen it binds to is not known. The record has no base qualities; no much larger clone is one base away. The sample was PBMCs or a T cell subset sorted from them (not recorded which). The rearrangement combines TRBV7-9 with TRBJ2-7, with the identity of the D gene unclear. This receptor was obtained from a man younger than 35 who had mild COVID-19 (a few samples of this study predate the infection). The sample titles of this study are shuffled in the database, so cell type and time point are left out; the donor was told from shared clones. CDR3 region: CASSLGDRTYEQYF. The DNA sequence is as follows: TGTGCCAGCAGCTTAGGAGACCGAACCTACGAGCAGTACTTC.